This entry describes one T cell receptor beta chain. V was clipped by 4 bases and J by 2 bases, with 3 bases between them. Germline V gives CDR1 LNHDA, CDR2 SQIVND (reference sequence). The length of the CDR3 is 13 residues. The method was immunoSEQ multiplex PCR; TCRdb's version includes in-frame clones alone and lacks a portion of them. Of approximately 100,000 clones listed, roughly 95% are singletons. The source of the sample is a study of siplizumab effects on memory and regulatory T cells. This chain uses TRBV19 with TRBJ2-6; D not certain. The sequencing input was non-Treg CD4+ T cells sorted from blood. This TCR came from a human donor in good health. The CDR3 DNA reads as TGTGCCAGTAGTACAGCTGGGGCCAACGTCCTGACTTTC. Its translation is CASSTAGANVLTF.